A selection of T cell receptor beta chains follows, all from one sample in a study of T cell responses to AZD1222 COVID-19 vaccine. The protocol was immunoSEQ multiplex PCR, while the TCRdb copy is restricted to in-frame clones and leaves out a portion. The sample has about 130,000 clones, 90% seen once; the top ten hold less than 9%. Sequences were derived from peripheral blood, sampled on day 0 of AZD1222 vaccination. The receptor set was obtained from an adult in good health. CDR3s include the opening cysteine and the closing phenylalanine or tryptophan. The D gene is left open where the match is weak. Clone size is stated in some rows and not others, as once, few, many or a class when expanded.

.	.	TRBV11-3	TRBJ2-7	TGTGCCAGCAGCTTAGCCCTGGGGAACGAGCAGTACTTC	CASSLALGNEQYF
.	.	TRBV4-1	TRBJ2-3	TGCGCCAGCAGCCAAGATCAGAGTAACCCCAGCACAGATACGCAGTATTTT	CASSQDQSNPSTDTQYF
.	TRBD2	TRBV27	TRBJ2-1	TGTGCCAGCAGGGAGCGGGGGACCTACAATGAGCAGTTCTTC	CASRERGTYNEQFF
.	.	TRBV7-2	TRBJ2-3	TGTGCCAGCAGCTCCCGGACACCTAGCACAGATACGCAGTATTTT	CASSSRTPSTDTQYF
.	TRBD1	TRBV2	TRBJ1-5	TGTGCCAGCAGTCCCGGGACAGGGGGCGTTCAGCCCCAGCATTTT	CASSPGTGGVQPQHF
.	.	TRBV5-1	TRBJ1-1	TGCGCCAGCAGCACCGCCAGGGAAGCGGACACTGAAGCTTTCTTT	CASSTAREADTEAFF
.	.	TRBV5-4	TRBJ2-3	TGTGCCAGCAGCTTGGCGGGGGCAGATACGCAGTATTTT	CASSLAGADTQYF
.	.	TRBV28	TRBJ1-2	TGTGCCAGCCGGACCCGGGCCTCCTATGGCTACACCTTC	CASRTRASYGYTF
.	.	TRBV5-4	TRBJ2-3	TGTGCCAGCAGCTTGGAACAGTCGTCGGGGGATACGCAGTATTTT	CASSLEQSSGDTQYF
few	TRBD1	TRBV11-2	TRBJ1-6	TGTGCCAGCAGCTCGGACAGGGGGCGCGGATACTCCTATAATTCACCCCTCCACTTT	CASSSDRGRGYSYNSPLHF
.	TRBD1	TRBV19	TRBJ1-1	TGTGCCAGTAGGGATGGACAGGAGGAAGCTTTCTTT	CASRDGQEEAFF
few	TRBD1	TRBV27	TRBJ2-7	TGTGCCAGCAGTGGCACCGGGACAGGGGACTACGAGCAGTACTTC	CASSGTGTGDYEQYF
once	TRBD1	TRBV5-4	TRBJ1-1	TGTGCCAGCAGCTCCCGGACAGGATACGCTGAAGCTTTCTTT	CASSSRTGYAEAFF
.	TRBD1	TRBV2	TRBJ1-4	TGTGCCAGCAGGGCCGGGACAGGGGGCTTCGGGGGAAAACTGTTTTTT	CASRAGTGGFGGKLFF
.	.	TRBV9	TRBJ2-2	TGTGCCAGCAGCCATTCAGGTGGGGGAATGAACACCGGGGAGCTGTTTTTT	CASSHSGGGMNTGELFF
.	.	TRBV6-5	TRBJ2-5	TGTGCCAGCAGTTCCCGGGCCACGTACCAAGAGACCCAGTACTTC	CASSSRATYQETQYF
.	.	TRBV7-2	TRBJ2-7	TGTGCCAGCAGCTTAAACCCGTCCTGGTCCTACGAGCAGTACTTC	CASSLNPSWSYEQYF
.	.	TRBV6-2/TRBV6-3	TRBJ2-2	TGTGCCAGCAGTTCCGGGGGGCTCGACACCGGGGAGCTGTTTTTT	CASSSGGLDTGELFF
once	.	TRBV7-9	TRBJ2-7	TGTGCCAGCAGCTTGGAGGGTCTGCGGGAGCAGTACTTC	CASSLEGLREQYF
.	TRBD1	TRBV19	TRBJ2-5	TGTGCCAGTAGCTGGACGGGACAGCAAGAGACCCAGTACTTC	CASSWTGQQETQYF
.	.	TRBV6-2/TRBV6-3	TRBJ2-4	TGTGCCAGCAGTTATGGTGGGGACTCCAGGCGCAAAAACATTCAGTACTTC	CASSYGGDSRRKNIQYF
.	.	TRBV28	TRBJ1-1	TGTGCCAGCAGCCCAGAAGTTATTGAAGCTTTCTTT	CASSPEVIEAFF
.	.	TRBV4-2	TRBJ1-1	TGTGCCAGCAGCCAGAACACTGAAGCTTTCTTT	CASSQNTEAFF
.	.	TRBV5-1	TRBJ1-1	TGCGCCAGCAGCTTGGACAGGGTGGCTGAAGCTTTCTTT	CASSLDRVAEAFF
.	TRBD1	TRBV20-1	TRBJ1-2	TGCAGTGCCAGTCCGGGACAGGTCGTTTATGGCTACACCTTC	CSASPGQVVYGYTF
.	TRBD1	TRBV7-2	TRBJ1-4	TGTGCCAGCAGCCCTCGTACAGGCAGGGGGCGAGGTAATGAAAAACTGTTTTTT	CASSPRTGRGRGNEKLFF
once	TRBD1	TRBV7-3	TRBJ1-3	TGTGCCAGCAGCTTATTTGGGACAGGGGCTGGAAACACCATATATTTT	CASSLFGTGAGNTIYF
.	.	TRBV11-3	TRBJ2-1	TGTGCCAGCAGCTCGAAAAAATCCGGGACTGGCTACAATGAGCAGTTCTTC	CASSSKKSGTGYNEQFF
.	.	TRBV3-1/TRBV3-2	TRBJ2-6	TGTGCCAGCAGCGAAGGGAGTCGCTCTGGGGCCAACGTCCTGACTTTC	CASSEGSRSGANVLTF
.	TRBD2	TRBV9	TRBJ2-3	TGTGCCAGCAGCGAGGCCGGGAGGGGTGTCACAGATACGCAGTATTTT	CASSEAGRGVTDTQYF
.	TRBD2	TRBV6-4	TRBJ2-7	TGTGCCAGTCTAGCGGGGGGCCCTACCTACGAGCAGTACTTC	CASLAGGPTYEQYF
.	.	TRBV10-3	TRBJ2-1	TGTGCCATCAGGGACAGTAAAGACAATGAGCAGTTCTTC	CAIRDSKDNEQFF
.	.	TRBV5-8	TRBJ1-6	TGTGCCAGCAGCCCTGGGGGGGGCGCGAGCTATAATTCACCCCTCCACTTT	CASSPGGGASYNSPLHF
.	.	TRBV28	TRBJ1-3	TGTGCCAGCAGTCCCCCTGGGCCCTCTGGAAACACCATATATTTT	CASSPPGPSGNTIYF
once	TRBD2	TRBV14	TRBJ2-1	TGTGCCAGCAGCCAAGATGCCAGCGGGGCGGCGGGTGAGCAGTTCTTC	CASSQDASGAAGEQFF
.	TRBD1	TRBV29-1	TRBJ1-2	TGCAGCGTGGCCGGGACAGGGGGCAATGGCTACACCTTC	CSVAGTGGNGYTF
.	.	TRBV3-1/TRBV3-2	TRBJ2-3	TGTGCCAGCGGCTCATTAGGGGGGAATACGCAGTATTTT	CASGSLGGNTQYF
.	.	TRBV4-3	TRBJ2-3	TGCGCCAGCAGCCAAGTAGGAGGAGATACGCAGTATTTT	CASSQVGGDTQYF
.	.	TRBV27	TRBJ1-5	TGTGCCAGCAGTTTAGGGCAGGGTAACCAGCCCCAGCATTTT	CASSLGQGNQPQHF
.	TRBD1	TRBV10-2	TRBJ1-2	TGCGCCAGCAGTGAGCTAGTCGGGACAGAGATTAACTATGGCTACACCTTC	CASSELVGTEINYGYTF
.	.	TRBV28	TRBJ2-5	TGTGCCAGCAGTAAGGCAGCCCAAGAGACCCAGTACTTC	CASSKAAQETQYF
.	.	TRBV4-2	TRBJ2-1	TGTGCCAGCAGCCAAGGGCAGGGTAGTGATGAGCAGTTCTTC	CASSQGQGSDEQFF
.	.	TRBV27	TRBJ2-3	TGTGCCAGCAGTTTACGCAAGATCACAGATACGCAGTATTTT	CASSLRKITDTQYF
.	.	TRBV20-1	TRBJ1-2	TGCAGTGCTTTAAATCTCTATGGCTACACCTTC	CSALNLYGYTF
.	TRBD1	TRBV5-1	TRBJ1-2	TGCGCCAGCAGCTTCGGTCACAGGGGAGGTAACTATGGCTACACCTTC	CASSFGHRGGNYGYTF
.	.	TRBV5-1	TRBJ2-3	TGCGCCAGCAGCCCGCGGGGTACCCCCTCTGATACGCAGTATTTT	CASSPRGTPSDTQYF